This is a list of T cell receptor beta chains from one sample in a study of PD-1 blockade in classical Hodgkin lymphoma. This table comes from immunoSEQ multiplex PCR, and its TCRdb copy is limited to in-frame clones, with some not included. This sample carries tens of thousands of clones, 90% to 95% of them seen once, and the ten largest clones take roughly 8%. The sample consisted of peripheral blood mononuclear cells (PBMCs), taken before the fourth cycle of nivolumab. Receptors were obtained from a human donor with classical Hodgkin lymphoma. Both conserved end residues are part of each CDR3. The D gene is left open where the match is weak. Where a row states a size, it is once, few, many or the class of an expanded clone; other rows omit it.

TRBV28	-	TRBJ1-5	-	TGTGCCAGCAGGTCGGAGGGGCATCAGCCCCAGCATTTT	CASRSEGHQPQHF
TRBV18	medium-sized	TRBJ1-2	-	TGTGCCAGCTCACCCACCGTCGAGTCGAATGGCTACACCTTC	CASSPTVESNGYTF
TRBV5-4	-	TRBJ2-2	-	TGTGCCAGCACCATTGGGGCAGGACAGAGTTTCTCCGGGGAGCTGTTTTTT	CASTIGAGQSFSGELFF
TRBV28	-	TRBJ2-2	-	TGTGCCAGCATTTACGGGAACACCGGGGAGCTGTTTTTT	CASIYGNTGELFF
TRBV10-2	-	TRBJ2-1	-	TGCGCCAGCAGTGAAGCGCGGAACAATGAGCAGTTCTTC	CASSEARNNEQFF
TRBV28	-	TRBJ2-1	-	TGTGCCAGCAGTTTACGGGACCACAGTTACAATGAGCAGTTCTTC	CASSLRDHSYNEQFF
TRBV4-2	once	TRBJ2-7	-	TGTGCCAGCAGCCAAGTACCGGGAGCTGAGGAGCAGTACTTC	CASSQVPGAEEQYF
TRBV13	-	TRBJ2-1	TRBD2	TGTGCCAGCAGCTTAGGCCCGGGACTAGCGGGGGGAAGCTCCTACAATGAGCAGTTCTTC	CASSLGPGLAGGSSYNEQFF
TRBV27	-	TRBJ1-3	TRBD1	TGTGCCAGCAGCCGACAGGGGCCCACCCCCGGCACCATATATTTT	CASSRQGPTPGTIYF
TRBV7-9	few	TRBJ1-3	TRBD1	TGTGCCAGCAGCCCCGGACAGGGCTGGTATTTT	CASSPGQGWYF
TRBV7-6	-	TRBJ2-3	-	TGTGCCAGCAGCCAAAGGGAGGTGGGGTTCACAGATACGCAGTATTTT	CASSQREVGFTDTQYF
TRBV27	-	TRBJ2-7	-	TGTGCCAGCAGTTTAGGGATTAGTGGCGAGCAGTACTTC	CASSLGISGEQYF
TRBV7-6	-	TRBJ2-5	TRBD1	TGTGCCAGCAGTCCAATCCCCGGGACAGGGGTCGAGACCCAGTACTTC	CASSPIPGTGVETQYF
TRBV18	-	TRBJ2-2	-	TGTGCCAGCTCACCCATTGGCCAGCAGAACACCGGGGAGCTGTTTTTT	CASSPIGQQNTGELFF
TRBV7-6	-	TRBJ2-7	-	TGTGCCAGCAGCTTAGAAGCCCTATTGCTTAGCGAGCAGTACTTC	CASSLEALLLSEQYF
TRBV2	-	TRBJ2-4	TRBD1	TGTGCCAGCAGAAACAGGGGGGCCAAAAACATTCAGTACTTC	CASRNRGAKNIQYF
TRBV4-2	once	TRBJ1-4	TRBD1	TGTGCCAGCAGCCAAGATTCGCGGGACAGGGGTCAGATCGGGCGAAAACTGTTTTTT	CASSQDSRDRGQIGRKLFF
TRBV11-2	-	TRBJ1-1	-	TGTGCCAGCAGCTTAGGGTGGAACACTGAAGCTTTCTTT	CASSLGWNTEAFF
TRBV5-1	-	TRBJ2-7	TRBD2	TGCGCCAGCAGCTTCAGCGGGGGTCTCTACGAGCAGTACTTC	CASSFSGGLYEQYF
TRBV7-8	-	TRBJ2-1	TRBD2	TGTGCCAGCAGCCTAAAATCGGGGGGGACCTACCACAATGAGCAGTTCTTC	CASSLKSGGTYHNEQFF
TRBV7-9	-	TRBJ2-1	TRBD2	TGTGCCAGCAGCTTAGCTCTAGCGGAGTGGGAGCAGTTCTTC	CASSLALAEWEQFF
TRBV5-1	-	TRBJ1-6	-	TGCGCCAGCAGCTTGAGTGACAGGAATTCACCCCTCCACTTT	CASSLSDRNSPLHF
TRBV6-1	-	TRBJ1-4	-	TGTGCCAGCAGTGAAGCGCAGGGTTTAAAACTGTTTTTT	CASSEAQGLKLFF
TRBV29-1	-	TRBJ2-3	TRBD1	TGCAGCGTTGATTGGGACAGCATCACAGATACGCAGTATTTT	CSVDWDSITDTQYF
TRBV19	-	TRBJ2-1	-	TGTGCCAGTAGTAGGGGGGTCCAACGCCCCTACAATGAGCAGTTCTTC	CASSRGVQRPYNEQFF
TRBV2	-	TRBJ1-5	-	TGTGCCAGCAGGGGACGGAATAGCAATCAGCCCCAGCATTTT	CASRGRNSNQPQHF
TRBV5-1	-	TRBJ2-3	TRBD2	TGCGCCAGCAGCTTGGGACTAGCGCCCGATACGCAGTATTTT	CASSLGLAPDTQYF
TRBV27	-	TRBJ2-5	TRBD2	TGTGCCAGCAGTTCCCCACACCTAGCGGGAGGGCCAGAGACCCAGTACTTC	CASSSPHLAGGPETQYF
TRBV7-7	-	TRBJ2-3	-	TGTGCCAGCAGCCAGGGGACCATTCCTAGCACAGATACGCAGTATTTT	CASSQGTIPSTDTQYF
TRBV28	-	TRBJ1-5	-	TGTGCCAGCAGTTTTTATGTGTCAGCTAATCAGCCCCAGCATTTT	CASSFYVSANQPQHF
TRBV9	-	TRBJ1-1	TRBD1	TGTGCCAGCAGCTCGGGGACAGGGCGGACTGAAGCTTTCTTT	CASSSGTGRTEAFF
TRBV27	-	TRBJ2-1	TRBD2	TGTGCCAGCAGTCCGAGACTGGGACTAGCGGGAGTCAATGAGCAGTTCTTC	CASSPRLGLAGVNEQFF
TRBV14	-	TRBJ2-7	-	TGTGCCAGCGGCCGGAGCTCCTACGAGCAGTACTTC	CASGRSSYEQYF
TRBV7-9	-	TRBJ2-5	-	TGTGCCAGCAGCTTAGCCCAGGTCCCCGAGACCCAGTACTTC	CASSLAQVPETQYF
TRBV7-9	-	TRBJ2-1	TRBD2	TGTGCCAGCAGCTCTCCGGGACTAGCCTACAATGAGCAGTTCTTC	CASSSPGLAYNEQFF
TRBV7-8	-	TRBJ1-2	TRBD1	TGTGCCAGCAGCCCGGGACAGGGAGGCTACACCTTC	CASSPGQGGYTF
TRBV5-1	-	TRBJ2-3	TRBD2	TGCGCCAGCAGCCTGGGAGGGGCTCGCACAGATACGCAGTATTTT	CASSLGGARTDTQYF
TRBV4-1	-	TRBJ2-7	-	TGCGCCAGCAGCGAAGAGGGGGTGGGATACGAGCAGTACTTC	CASSEEGVGYEQYF
TRBV11-2	-	TRBJ2-5	TRBD1	TGTGCCAGCAGCTTGACGGGACAGGGCCTAAAGAGTGAGACCCAGTACTTC	CASSLTGQGLKSETQYF
TRBV28	-	TRBJ2-7	TRBD1	TGTGCCAGCAGTGTAGGACAGGGGACTTTCTGGACTAGTCCGAATAACTCCTACGAGCAGTACTTC	CASSVGQGTFWTSPNNSYEQYF
TRBV18	-	TRBJ2-1	TRBD2	TGTGCCAGCTCACCAATTAGGGACTATAGTCCCCAGTTCTTC	CASSPIRDYSPQFF
TRBV5-1	-	TRBJ2-3	-	TGCGCCAGCAGCTCGGGACACAACACAGATACGCAGTATTTT	CASSSGHNTDTQYF
TRBV18	-	TRBJ1-5	-	TGTGCCAGCTCATCAGGGGACGTTAGGTTGAGCAATCAGCCCCAGCATTTT	CASSSGDVRLSNQPQHF
TRBV7-2	-	TRBJ2-7	TRBD2	TGTGCCAGCAGCCCAGCCGCGGGAGGGCCCTACGAGCAGTACTTC	CASSPAAGGPYEQYF
TRBV14	-	TRBJ2-1	-	TGTGCCAGCAGCCAAGATCTCATACAGGCACCTCCGCAGTTCTTC	CASSQDLIQAPPQFF
TRBV28	-	TRBJ2-1	TRBD2	TGTGCCAGCAGTTTGGGATATAGCGGGAGCTACAATGAGCAGTTCTTC	CASSLGYSGSYNEQFF
TRBV6-6	-	TRBJ1-1	-	TGTGCCAGCAGTTACTCAGGGGGTTTCACTGAAGCTTTCTTT	CASSYSGGFTEAFF
TRBV7-6	-	TRBJ2-7	-	TGTGCCAGCAGCCTGGACGTCACCTACGAGCAGTACTTC	CASSLDVTYEQYF
TRBV6-5	-	TRBJ1-4	-	TGTGCCAGCAGTTCCCTCGGGGAGAACGGAGAAAAACTGTTTTTT	CASSSLGENGEKLFF
TRBV28	-	TRBJ2-1	TRBD1	TGTGCCAGCAGTTGGGTCCCGGGACAGGGTTTTCATGAGCAGTTCTTC	CASSWVPGQGFHEQFF
TRBV5-1	-	TRBJ2-5	TRBD1	TGCGCCAGCAGCTTGGAAGGACAGGGTTGGGAGACCCAGTACTTC	CASSLEGQGWETQYF
TRBV7-8	-	TRBJ2-5	-	TGTGCCAGCAGCGCTATACTAGTATCAGAGACCCAGTACTTC	CASSAILVSETQYF
TRBV9	-	TRBJ2-1	-	TGTGCCAGCAGCGACGGACAGATTTACAATGAGCAGTTCTTC	CASSDGQIYNEQFF
TRBV10-3	few	TRBJ2-3	-	TGTGCCATCAAGTATTCGCGGGACACAGATACGCAGTATTTT	CAIKYSRDTDTQYF
TRBV4-1	-	TRBJ2-7	TRBD1	TGCGCCAGTTCGGACCCTCGACAGGGGGCGAGTGAGCAGTACTTC	CASSDPRQGASEQYF
TRBV6-5	-	TRBJ2-3	TRBD2	TGTGCCAGCAGTTACTGGCGGGGGGGCAATACGCAGTATTTT	CASSYWRGGNTQYF
TRBV7-2	-	TRBJ2-1	-	TGTGCCAGCAGCTTGGGCGGGAACGGGTGGGATGAGCAGTTCTTC	CASSLGGNGWDEQFF
TRBV27	-	TRBJ2-7	TRBD2	TGTGCCAGCAGTCACACTAGCGGGGCAACGATCCAGTACTTC	CASSHTSGATIQYF